Listed below are T cell receptor beta chains from one sample, sequenced in a study of CD8 T cells in Susac syndrome. In TCRdb, the immunoSEQ multiplex PCR reads were re-called with MiXCR into one record per CDR3 protein. Among some 99,000 distinct CDR3 sequences, about 96% were seen once, and the ten largest hold roughly 0.096%. Sequencing input: CD4+ T cells from PBMCs. The receptor set was obtained from a human donor in good health. Each CDR3 is given with its conserved first and last residue.

V gene	J gene	CDR3 protein
TRBV3-1	TRBJ2-2	CASSQVLTGELFF
TRBV4-3	TRBJ2-7	CASSQDSGGRPYEQYF
TRBV7-9	TRBJ2-7	CASSRDRGKYEQYF
TRBV5-1	TRBJ2-3	CASSATDRVSTDTQYF
TRBV6-5	TRBJ1-1	CASSLPQGTAFF
TRBV15	TRBJ1-4	CATRPGTGGATTNEKLFF
TRBV6-5	TRBJ2-7	CASKRGPTYEQYF
TRBV5-1	TRBJ2-7	CASSRDFQYEQYF
TRBV18	TRBJ2-5	CASHSQETQYF
TRBV19	TRBJ2-1	CASRQLQGGTNNEQFF
TRBV12-3/TRBV12-4	TRBJ1-1	CASSLGPGRTNTEAFF
TRBV27	TRBJ2-7	CASSRRGEHYEQYF
TRBV2	TRBJ2-1	CASNGGVYEQFF
TRBV3-1	TRBJ1-1	CASSHGHRNTEAFF
TRBV25-1	TRBJ2-7	CASSGGTGGYEQYF
TRBV28	TRBJ1-1	CASSFRGGGGTEAFF
TRBV29-1	TRBJ2-3	CSVEAGDGDTQYF
TRBV27	TRBJ1-2	CASRGHLDNYGYTF
TRBV12-3/TRBV12-4	TRBJ1-1	CASVPNTEAFF
TRBV5-1	TRBJ2-7	CASSPLDPLYEQYF
TRBV2	TRBJ2-5	CASRVTREETQYF
TRBV18	TRBJ1-2	CASSQEYSRSGGYTF
TRBV7-2	TRBJ2-5	CASSLVRGETQYF
TRBV5-1	TRBJ2-4	CASSTAGGAKNIQYF
TRBV5-6	TRBJ2-4	CASSSMDRLAKNIQYF
TRBV20-1	TRBJ2-7	CSASDRAGRREQYF
TRBV7-7	TRBJ2-5	CASSLVLAGVETQYF
TRBV12-3/TRBV12-4	TRBJ2-2	CASSSLRAGELFF
TRBV29-1	TRBJ2-3	CSVLAGGTDTQYF
TRBV28	TRBJ2-7	CASNQPRDSYEQYF
TRBV18	TRBJ2-5	CASSPTGTGVQETQYF
TRBV28	TRBJ2-7	CASSLWGGTYEQYF
TRBV25-1	TRBJ2-2	CASSLGERTGELFF
TRBV27	TRBJ2-5	CASRRTSGQETQYF
TRBV29-1	TRBJ2-5	CSVSRASGRPETQYF
TRBV24-1	TRBJ2-3	CATSEVGPSTDTQYF
TRBV2	TRBJ1-5	CASRRQGTGMGNQPQHF
TRBV29-1	TRBJ2-1	CSVDTSVIRNEQFF
TRBV5-1	TRBJ2-1	CASSSGTSREQFF
TRBV27	TRBJ1-6	CASSLGRGARSPLHF
TRBV29-1	TRBJ1-1	CSVGLVLNTEAFF
TRBV7-2	TRBJ2-2	CASSVSPGLASGELFF
TRBV29-1	TRBJ1-2	CSVRGGTTNYGYTF
TRBV12-3/TRBV12-4	TRBJ2-2	CASSLRVETGELFF
TRBV4-3	TRBJ2-7	CASSQQPTSGSYEQYF
TRBV20-1	TRBJ2-7	CSARGASLYEQYF
TRBV18	TRBJ2-3	CASSVGGTDTQYF
TRBV2	TRBJ1-6	CASGLSSYNSPLHF
TRBV6-5	TRBJ2-4	CASSYSSTGTGNIQYF
TRBV24-1	TRBJ1-2	CATSDTRDNGYTF
TRBV5-1	TRBJ1-1	CASSLMGHENTEAFF
TRBV20-1	TRBJ2-4	CSARERGMAKNIQYF
TRBV27	TRBJ2-3	CASSYSTSGVPYTQYF
TRBV29-1	TRBJ2-7	CSVLEAPPYEQYF
TRBV5-6	TRBJ2-7	CASSRGFLRYEQYF
TRBV12-3/TRBV12-4	TRBJ2-5	CASSQRDSTQYF
TRBV6-5	TRBJ2-6	CASSYAGRTSFGANVLTF
TRBV28	TRBJ2-3	CASSRGLAGATDTQYF